This T cell receptor (beta chain) was retrieved from a study of T cell responses to AZD1222 COVID-19 vaccine. Turning to the study itself: Combined were second doses at about 4 or about 12 weeks. Study-wide results and caveats: Repertoires were obtained only post-peak T cell response.

The assay was immunoSEQ multiplex PCR, and TCRdb's table has in-frame clones only and misses some. The repertoire holds some 120,000 clones, with around 90% as singletons. This CDR3 has 18 residues. Germline CDR1 and CDR2: SGHRS and YFSETQ. Trimming pared 0 bases from V and 3 bases from J, leaving 18 bases between. As concerns this clone: What it binds is not known.

The sequences come from peripheral blood, collected on day 0 of AZD1222 vaccination. The V and J genes are TRBV5-1 and TRBJ2-2; D call uncertain. This receptor was identified in an adult in good health. Here the CDR3 reads CASSLGPSRVGDTGELFF. The DNA of the CDR3 is TGCGCCAGCAGCTTGGGGCCCTCCCGCGTTGGCGACACCGGGGAGCTGTTTTTT.